This T cell receptor (beta chain) was captured by sequencing in a study of low-dose radiotherapy and immunotherapy resistance in tumors. About the study: Intravenously given cyclophosphamide 200 mg/m2 followed a two-week schedule that placed each dose one day before radiation and immunotherapy.

TCR amplification ran roughly 20 PCR cycles using constant-region and V-primer adapter primers. TCRdb re-called the reads with MiXCR, one entry per CDR3 protein. The sample shows some 53,000 distinct CDR3 sequences, around 35% of them seen only once. This clonotype has ten or more counts. The sample's time point: after trial treatment. Treatment noted: LDRT plus nivolumab, ipilimumab, low-dose cyclophosphamide and aspirin (RACIN trial). The sample here was PBMCs, taken after low-dose radiotherapy plus immunotherapy. The origin of this receptor is a male donor with rectosigmoid adenocarcinoma.

The CDR3 coding sequence is TGTGCCAGCAGTAAATTAGCCGCAGAAGTCTACAATGAGCAGTTCTTC. Its protein product is CASSKLAAEVYNEQFF. The chain joins TRBV28 to TRBJ2-1; no clear D. The CDR3 runs 16 residues. V lost 5 bases to trimming and J lost 3 bases, with 17 bases between them. Germline V gene sequence: CDR1 MDHEN, CDR2 SYDVKM.